This TCR beta chain was captured in a study of CXCR3-negative and CXCR3-positive naive CD8 T cells. Notes on the study in general: CXCR3-positive naive cells carried more hydrophobic TRB CDR3s than CXCR3-negative ones.

Cells that were CD45RO-CCR7+CD27+CD95- constituted naive CD8+ T cells. As to this clonotype: Its matching antigen is unknown.

The V gene's germline CDR1 is MNHNS and CDR2 SASEGT. This CDR3 region has 13 residues. Each TRB cDNA library was prepared by 5' RACE (with UMI labels). TCRdb reanalyzed the 5' RACE reads and collapses them to one entry per CDR3 protein, without DNA. In all, the sample yields around 140,000 distinct CDR3 sequences. This TCR derives from a human donor in good health. Some clones in this sample may be carry-over from other donors' samples. The sequencing sample was made of naive CXCR3+ CD8+ T cells from blood. Regarding subset: CD45RO-CCR7+CD27+CD95- naive CD8+ T cells expressing CXCR3 (TNR3+). This sequence joins TRBV6-1 and TRBJ2-3; the D call of TRBD2 rests on TCRdb alone, since no DNA is present to check it. CDR3 sequence reads: CAIKGTTSGTQYF.